This T cell receptor (beta chain) comes out of a study of cytotoxic CD8 clonotypes in ibrutinib-treated CLL. Clones were sequenced by immunoSEQ multiplex PCR, and TCRdb holds only the in-frame ones, with some missing. Among roughly 220,000 clones listed, 79% were seen once. This clone has just one count. CDR1 is ENHRY and CDR2 is SYGVKD in the germline V gene. Between the trimmed V and J ends, which lost 0 bases and 3 bases, there was a span of 9 bases. The CDR3 is made up of 14 amino acids. This rearrangement joins TRBV10-3 to TRBJ2-7, with D possibly called TRBD1 or TRBD2 (5 bases each). The material was PBMCs, obtained after 12 months of ibrutinib treatment. The TCR comes from a human donor with chronic lymphocytic leukemia. Here the CDR3 reads CAISESGRGYEQYF. CDR3 in DNA: TGTGCCATCAGTGAGTCGGGACGGGGCTACGAGCAGTACTTC.